This TCR beta chain is from a study of response to subunit inactivated influenza vaccine. There are 13 residues in the CDR3. The germline V gene encodes CDR1 SGDLS and CDR2 YYNGEE. Trimming pared 3 bases from V and 10 bases from J, leaving 14 bases between. MiXCR, applied by TCRdb to the RT-PCR reads, yields one record per CDR3 protein. The profile shows 650,000 to 700,000 distinct CDR3 sequences, about a sixth of them singletons. As to this clonotype: Its antigen remains unidentified.

Study findings and constraints: Each seasonal influenza vaccination, the authors suggested, recruits few new T cells.

The specimen was PBMCs from blood, collected approximately 12 days after vaccination. This chain uses TRBV9 with TRBJ2-1; possibly TRBD1 or TRBD2 for D (5 bases each). This sequence originates from a man aged 50-59 years who received an inactivated influenza vaccine. As DNA, the CDR3 is TGTGCCAGCAGCGGGGGGAGTTCCGGAGAGCAGTTCTTC. Residues: CASSGGSSGEQFF.